The source of this T cell receptor beta chain is a study of OX40 agonist ivuxolimab in advanced cancers. Whole-study context: The patients received ivuxolimab by intravenous route every 2 weeks at 0.01 to 10 mg/kg. Patients were around 83% male with ages roughly 23 to 85, mean about 60.

This clone is medium-sized by share. The sample contains more than one DNA sequence encoding this CDR3. Assay used: immunoSEQ multiplex PCR; TCRdb lists only in-frame clones, some missing. The sample has fewer than 60,000 clones; roughly three quarters are singletons. Germline lookup yields CDR1 SGHRS and CDR2 YFSETQ. The CDR3 totals 15 residues. The germline V and J ends were trimmed by 0 bases and 0 bases, with 7 bases remaining between them. This material consisted of CD4+ or CD8+ T cells sorted from blood, taken in a trial of the OX40 agonist ivuxolimab. This TCR derives from an adult with an advanced solid tumor such as melanoma, head and neck, liver or kidney cancer. The chain has TRBV5-1 and TRBJ1-3; D uncertain. This chain's CDR3 is CASSLDGSSGNTIYF. CDR3 bases: TGCGCCAGCAGCTTGGACGGGAGCTCTGGAAACACCATATATTTT.